This section outlines one T cell receptor (beta chain) sequence together with its context. Germline values: CDR1 KGHSH, CDR2 LQKENI. V dropped 2 bases and J dropped 9 bases, with 11 bases sitting between them. This CDR3 is 13 amino acids long. The data originate from a study of blood T cell repertoires in COVID-19. Study-level background: Samples taken during acute and convalescent COVID-19 were collected in the United States, Italy and Spain.

Participant-given clinical history determined each cohort assignment. How the authors handled the data: From reference gene primer amplification, estimates of nucleated cell counts were derived. Sequencing used immunoSEQ multiplex PCR; TCRdb keeps in-frame clones, though not all of them. The DNA was the basis for D and trimming; V, J and clone size are from that table. This table holds more than 100,000 clones, under 90% found once. The TCR comes from a man aged 40-55 years with acute COVID-19. Sequencing used PBMCs or T cells enriched from blood (not recorded which). This chain uses TRBV18 with TRBJ2-1; D is ambiguous. CDR3 in DNA: TGTGCCAGCTCACCAGAGGAATTCAGTGAGCAGTTCTTC. Encoded protein: CASSPEEFSEQFF. Full variable domain (rest looked up from reference TRBV18 and TRBJ2-1): NAGVMQNPRHLVRRRGQEARLRCSPMKGHSHVYWYRQLPEEGLKFMVYLQKENIIDESGMPKERFSAEFPKEGPSILRIQQVVRGDSAAYFCASSPEEFSEQFFGPGTRLTVL.